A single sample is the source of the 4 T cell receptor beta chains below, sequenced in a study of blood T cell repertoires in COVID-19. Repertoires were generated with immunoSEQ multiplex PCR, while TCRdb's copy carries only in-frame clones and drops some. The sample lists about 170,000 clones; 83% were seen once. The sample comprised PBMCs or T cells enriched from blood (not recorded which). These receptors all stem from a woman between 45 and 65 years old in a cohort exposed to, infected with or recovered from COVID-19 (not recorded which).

The CDR3 bases are TGTGCCAGCAGTCCCCCCGGGGAGGCTAATGAAAAACTGTTTTTT. It is translated as CASSPPGEANEKLFF. The chain uses TRBV28 and TRBJ1-4, with unresolved D. Between the trimmed V and J ends, which lost 5 bases and 3 bases, there was a span of 13 bases. Germline values: CDR1 MDHEN, CDR2 SYDVKM. CDR3 length equals 15 residues. Together with reference TRBV28 and TRBJ1-4, the CDR3 gives the full variable domain: DVKVTQSSRYLVKRTGEKVFLECVQDMDHENMFWYRQDPGLGLRLIYFSYDVKMKEKGDIPEGYSVSREKKERFSLILESASTNQTSMYLCASSPPGEANEKLFFGSGTQLSVL.

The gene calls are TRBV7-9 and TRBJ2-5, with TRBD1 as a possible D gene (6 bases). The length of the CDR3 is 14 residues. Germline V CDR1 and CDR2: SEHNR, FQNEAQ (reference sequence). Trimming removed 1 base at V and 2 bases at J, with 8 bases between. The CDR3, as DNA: TGTGCCAGCAGCTTAGGGGGGACACAAGAGACCCAGTACTTC. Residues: CASSLGGTQETQYF.

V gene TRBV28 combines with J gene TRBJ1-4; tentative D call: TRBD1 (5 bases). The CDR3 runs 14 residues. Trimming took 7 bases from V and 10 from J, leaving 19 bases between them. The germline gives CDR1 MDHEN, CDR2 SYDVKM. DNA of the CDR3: TGTGCCAGCATGCCCGGGAGGCATGGGGGAAAACTGTTTTTT. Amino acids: CASMPGRHGGKLFF.

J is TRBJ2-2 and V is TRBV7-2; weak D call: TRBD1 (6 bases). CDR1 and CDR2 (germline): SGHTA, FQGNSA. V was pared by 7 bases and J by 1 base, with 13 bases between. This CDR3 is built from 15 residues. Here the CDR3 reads CASTNGQKNTGELFF. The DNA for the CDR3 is TGTGCCAGCACCAACGGACAGAAGAACACCGGGGAGCTGTTTTTT.